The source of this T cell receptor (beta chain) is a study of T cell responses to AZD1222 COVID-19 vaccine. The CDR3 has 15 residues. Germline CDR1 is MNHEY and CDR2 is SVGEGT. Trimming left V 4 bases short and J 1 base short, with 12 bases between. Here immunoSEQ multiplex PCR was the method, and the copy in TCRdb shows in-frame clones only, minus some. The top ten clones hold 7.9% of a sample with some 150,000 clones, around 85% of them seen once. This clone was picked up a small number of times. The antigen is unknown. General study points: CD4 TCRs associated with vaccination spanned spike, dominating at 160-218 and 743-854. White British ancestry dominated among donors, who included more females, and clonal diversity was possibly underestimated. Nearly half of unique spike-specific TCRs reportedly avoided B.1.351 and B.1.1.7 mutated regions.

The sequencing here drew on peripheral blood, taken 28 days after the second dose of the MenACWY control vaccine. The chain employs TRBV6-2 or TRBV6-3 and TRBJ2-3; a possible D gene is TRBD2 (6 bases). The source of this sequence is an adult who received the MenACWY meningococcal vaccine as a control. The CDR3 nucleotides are TGTGCCAGCAGTTTCCCGGGAGACCGCACAGATACGCAGTATTTT. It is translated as CASSFPGDRTDTQYF.